The 15 T cell receptor beta chains in this list originate from one sample, sequenced in a study of T-cell reconstitution after alpha-beta-depleted transplantation in children. It was with unique molecular identifiers that the TCRbeta library was prepared. TCRdb re-called the PCR reads through MiXCR, storing one row per CDR3 protein. The data show about 460,000 distinct CDR3 sequences, with around 12% seen just once and under 7% held by the top ten. The material sequenced was PBMCs from the stem cell graft donor, taken from the stem cell graft. These receptors were collected from a human donor who donated a stem cell graft to a child with combined immunodeficiency.

This clonotype came up a few times. Sequence at one end of the junction differs from germline and may be a read error. This sequence joins TRBV12-3 or TRBV12-4 and TRBJ2-4; TRBD2 aligns across 10 bases. The CDR3 is 19 residues long. The CDR3: CTSRPPSGSYRLAKNIQYF. The CDR3 DNA reads as TGTACCAGCAGACCCCCTAGCGGGAGTTATCGACTGGCCAAAAACATTCAGTACTTC.

The chain recombines TRBV25-1 with TRBJ2-2; D ambiguous. The CDR3 has 13 amino acids. V was shortened by 3 bases and J by 6 bases, with 8 bases between the two germline ends. Germline-derived CDR1 and CDR2 are MGHDK and SYGVNS. The CDR3 reads CASSDPWAGELFF. The CDR3 DNA reads TGTGCCAGCAGTGACCCCTGGGCCGGGGAGCTGTTTTTT.

This chain uses TRBV15 with TRBJ2-7; 9 positions match TRBD2. CDR3 length equals 14 residues. Losses at the gene ends were 3 bases for V and 1 base for J; bases not matched to a gene: 1. Germline values: CDR1 LNHNV, CDR2 YYDKDF (reference sequence). Here the CDR3 DNA reads TGTGCCACCAGCAGGACTAGCGGTTCCTACGAGCAGTACTTC. Its protein product is CATSRTSGSYEQYF. The variable domain in full, completed from reference TRBV15 and TRBJ2-7, reads DAMVIQNPRYQVTQFGKPVTLSCSQTLNHNVMYWYQQKSSQAPKLLFHYYDKDFNNEADTPDNFQSRRPNTSFCFLDIRSPGLGDTAMYLCATSRTSGSYEQYFGPGTRLTVT.

This clonotype was counted between two and nine times. The chain carries TRBV2 and TRBJ2-1; no clear D. The CDR3 totals 12 residues. Germline CDR1 reads SNHLY; CDR2 reads FYNNEI. V was shortened by 2 bases and J by 12 bases, with 11 bases between the two germline ends. This chain's CDR3 is CASSERPVGQFF. The CDR3 DNA follows: TGTGCCAGCAGTGAACGACCAGTGGGGCAGTTCTTC.

V gene TRBV11-2 combines with J gene TRBJ1-4; D uncertain. Germline assignment: CDR1 SGHAT and CDR2 FQNNGV. The CDR3 runs 14 residues. V lost 5 bases and J lost 8, with 15 bases in between. CDR3 loop: CASSLAGGSEKLFF. The DNA for the CDR3 is TGTGCCAGCAGCCTCGCGGGTGGGTCGGAAAAACTGTTTTTT.

The chain employs TRBV7-6 and TRBJ2-3, with a possible D match to TRBD2 (6 bases). The length of the CDR3 is 14 residues. Germline V gene lookup returns CDR1 SGHVS and CDR2 FNYEAQ. V lost 2 bases and J lost 5, with 11 bases in between. The CDR3 nucleotides read TGTGCCAGCAGCTTATCGGGACTTGAAGATACGCAGTATTTT. Protein product: CASSLSGLEDTQYF.

This clonotype has more than one count but fewer than ten. A junction end diverges from the germline sequence, so it may reflect a read error. The chain uses TRBV12-3 or TRBV12-4 and TRBJ2-7, with TRBD2 matching 10 bases. The CDR3 sequence is 14 residues long. The CDR3 spells CASSLAGVIYEQYF. The CDR3 DNA is TGTGCCAGCAGTCTAGCGGGAGTAATCTACGAGCAGTACTTC.

The chain uses TRBV30 and TRBJ2-7; D remains ambiguous. This CDR3 has 12 residues. Deletions cut 0 bases from V and 5 bases from J, with 8 bases between. The germline gives CDR1 GTSNPN, CDR2 SVGIG (reference sequence). The CDR3 DNA reads as TGTGCCTGGAGTGTACGAAACGACGAGCAGTACTTC. Its translation is CAWSVRNDEQYF.

The rearrangement joins TRBV29-1 to TRBJ2-7; 11 bases are shared with TRBD1. There are 14 residues in the CDR3. With V trimmed by 2 bases and J by 9 bases, 9 bases remained unmatched. Germline-derived CDR1 and CDR2 are SQVTM and ANQGSEA. The chain's CDR3 is CSVEIGQGADGQYF. CDR3 sequence (DNA): TGCAGCGTTGAAATCGGACAGGGGGCGGACGGGCAGTACTTC.

The gene calls are TRBV3-1 and TRBJ2-7; a weak D match, TRBD2 (6 bases). This CDR3 spans 15 amino acids. Germline V gene lookup returns CDR1 LGHDT and CDR2 YNNKEL (reference sequence). Trimming shortened V by 1 base and J by 1 base, and 11 bases separated the two germline ends. For the CDR3, the DNA is TGTGCCAGCAGCCAAGTCGGTAGCGGATCCTACGAGCAGTACTTC. Its translation is CASSQVGSGSYEQYF.

The chain is built from TRBV19 and TRBJ2-7; 7 bases line up with TRBD1. This CDR3 is 11 amino acids long. V was pared by 7 bases and J by 3 bases, with 0 bases of the junction left unmatched. Germline V gene sequence: CDR1 LNHDA, CDR2 SQIVND (reference sequence). CDR3 coding DNA: TGTGCCAGTAACAGGGGCTACGAGCAGTACTTC. Its protein is CASNRGYEQYF.

In its sample, this clonotype was seen a few times. This rearrangement joins TRBV20-1 to TRBJ2-2; TRBD2 agrees at 13 bases. Germline V gene data show CDR1 as DFQATT and CDR2 as SNEGSKA (reference sequence). The CDR3 contains 16 residues. Unmatched junction bases numbered 3, after V lost 0 bases and J lost 5 bases. CDR3 in amino acids: CSARETSGRGTGELFF. The DNA for the CDR3 is TGCAGTGCTAGAGAAACTAGCGGGAGGGGAACCGGGGAGCTGTTTTTT.

The rearrangement links TRBV12-3 or TRBV12-4 to TRBJ2-7, with D possibly being TRBD1 (6 bases). V was pared by 7 bases and J by 0 bases, with 13 bases between. This CDR3 has 14 amino acids. The CDR3 coding sequence is TGTGCCAGCAAAGACAGGAAGACCTCCTACGAGCAGTACTTC. Amino acid sequence: CASKDRKTSYEQYF.

This clonotype has just a few counts. This chain uses TRBV13 with TRBJ2-3, with D perhaps TRBD2 (7 bases). V lost 5 bases and J 6 bases, leaving 18 bases between the germline ends. The germline V gene encodes CDR1 PRHDT and CDR2 FYEKMQ (reference sequence). The CDR3 totals 15 residues. The CDR3 nucleotides are TGTGCCAGCAGCCGAGGGGGGGGGCCATCTGATACGCAGTATTTT. This translates into CASSRGGGPSDTQYF.

This clonotype showed up many times. This chain connects TRBV12-3 or TRBV12-4 to TRBJ2-7; 8 bases are shared with TRBD2. There are 13 residues in the CDR3. The V gene end was trimmed by 4 bases and the J gene end by 7 bases; junction bases not matched to a gene: 6. CDR3 in amino acids: CASSSQLAEEQYF. CDR3 nucleotides: TGTGCCAGCAGTTCACAACTAGCGGAAGAGCAGTACTTC.